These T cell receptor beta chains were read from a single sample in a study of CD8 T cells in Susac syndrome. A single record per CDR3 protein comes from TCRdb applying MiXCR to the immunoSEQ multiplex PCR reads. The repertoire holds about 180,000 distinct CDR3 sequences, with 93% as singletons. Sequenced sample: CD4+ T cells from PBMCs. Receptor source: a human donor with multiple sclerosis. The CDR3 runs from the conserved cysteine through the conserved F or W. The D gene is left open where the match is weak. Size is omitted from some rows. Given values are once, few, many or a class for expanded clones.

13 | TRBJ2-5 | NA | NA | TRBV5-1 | CASRRSPSETQYF | TGCGCCAGCCGAAGGTCCCCTTCTGAGACCCAGTACTTC
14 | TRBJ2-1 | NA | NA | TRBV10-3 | CATTTGASNDEQFF | TGTGCCACGACGACCGGGGCTAGCAACGATGAGCAGTTCTTC
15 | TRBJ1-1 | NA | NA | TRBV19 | CASSIIQKGNTEAFF | TGTGCCAGTAGTATAATCCAAAAAGGCAACACTGAAGCTTTCTTT
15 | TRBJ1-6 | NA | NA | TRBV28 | CASSEGGALNSPLHF | TGTGCCAGCAGTGAGGGAGGGGCCCTTAATTCACCCCTCCACTTT
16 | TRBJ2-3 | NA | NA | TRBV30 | CAWSPGRVARTDTQYF | TGTGCCTGGAGCCCCGGCAGGGTGGCCCGCACAGATACGCAGTATTTT
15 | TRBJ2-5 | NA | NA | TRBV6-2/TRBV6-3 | CASRKASWAQETQYF | TGTGCCAGCAGAAAGGCCAGTTGGGCACAAGAGACCCAGTACTTC
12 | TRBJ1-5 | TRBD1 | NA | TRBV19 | CATSQGNQPQHF | TGTGCCACATCACAGGGGAATCAGCCCCAGCATTTT
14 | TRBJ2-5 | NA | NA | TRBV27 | CASSPGLEQETQYF | TGTGCCAGCAGTCCCGGACTGGAGCAAGAGACCCAGTACTTC
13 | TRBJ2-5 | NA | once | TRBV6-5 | CASSPYERETQYF | TGTGCCAGCAGTCCCTACGAGAGGGAGACCCAGTACTTC
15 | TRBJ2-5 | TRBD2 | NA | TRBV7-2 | CASSPGLAGKETQYF | TGTGCCAGCAGCCCGGGACTAGCGGGAAAAGAGACCCAGTACTTC
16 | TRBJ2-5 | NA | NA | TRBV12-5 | CASGLVHVGPSGTQYF | TGTGCTAGTGGTTTGGTACACGTTGGCCCTTCGGGGACCCAGTACTTC
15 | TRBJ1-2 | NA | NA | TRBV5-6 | CASSPWDVVLGGYTF | TGTGCCAGCAGCCCCTGGGACGTGGTGTTAGGTGGCTACACCTTC
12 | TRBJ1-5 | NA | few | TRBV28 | CASSLNNQPQHF | TGTGCCAGCAGTTTAAACAATCAGCCCCAGCATTTT
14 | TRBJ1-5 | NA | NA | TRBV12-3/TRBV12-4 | CATAKWGSNQPQHF | TGTGCCACCGCGAAGTGGGGGAGCAATCAGCCCCAGCATTTT
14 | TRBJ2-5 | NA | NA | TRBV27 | CASSPRYSGETQYF | TGTGCCAGCAGTCCCCGGTATAGCGGAGAGACCCAGTACTTC
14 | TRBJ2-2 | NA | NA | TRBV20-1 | CSAKKEGVNGELFF | TGCAGTGCTAAGAAGGAGGGGGTCAACGGGGAGCTGTTTTTT
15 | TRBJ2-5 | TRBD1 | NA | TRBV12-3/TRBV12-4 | CASSPWTGHIETQYF | TGTGCCAGCAGTCCCTGGACAGGGCACATAGAGACCCAGTACTTC
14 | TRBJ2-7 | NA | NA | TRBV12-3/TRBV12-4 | CASGIWTRKDEQYF | TGTGCCAGTGGCATCTGGACGAGGAAGGACGAGCAGTACTTC
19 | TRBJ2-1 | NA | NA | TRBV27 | CASSSRTPQLGSSYNEQFF | TGTGCCAGCAGTTCACGAACCCCCCAGTTAGGGAGCTCCTACAATGAGCAGTTCTTC
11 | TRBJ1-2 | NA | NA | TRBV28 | CASSPRIGYTF | TGTGCCAGCAGCCCCCGGATTGGCTACACCTTC
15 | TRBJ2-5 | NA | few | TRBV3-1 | CASSQDPGGWETQYF | TGTGCCAGCAGCCAAGACCCGGGGGGCTGGGAGACCCAGTACTTC
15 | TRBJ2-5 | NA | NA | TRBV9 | CASSVRSSPQETQYF | TGTGCCAGCAGCGTGAGGTCGAGCCCACAAGAGACCCAGTACTTC
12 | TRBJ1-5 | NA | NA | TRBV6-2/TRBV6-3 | CASGGDNQPQHF | TGTGCCAGCGGGGGGGACAATCAGCCCCAGCATTTT
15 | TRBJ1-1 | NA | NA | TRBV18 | CASSEFREAPLGAFF | TGTGCCAGCTCGGAATTCAGGGAGGCACCCTTGGGAGCTTTCTTT
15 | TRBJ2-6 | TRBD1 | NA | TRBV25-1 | CASSQGAAGANVLTF | TGTGCCAGCAGTCAGGGGGCGGCTGGGGCCAACGTCCTGACTTTC
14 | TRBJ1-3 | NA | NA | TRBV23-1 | CASSPASSENTIYF | TGCGCCAGCAGTCCAGCCAGCTCTGAAAACACCATATATTTT
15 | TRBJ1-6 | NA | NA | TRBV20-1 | CSRRGSDSYNSPLHF | TGCAGTAGACGTGGGAGCGACTCCTATAATTCACCCCTCCACTTT
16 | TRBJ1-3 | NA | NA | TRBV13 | CASSPRPPSSGNTIYF | TGTGCCAGCAGCCCACGGCCCCCAAGCTCCGGAAACACCATATATTTT
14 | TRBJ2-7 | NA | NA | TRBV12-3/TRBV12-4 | CASSWARKRNEQYF | TGTGCCAGCAGTTGGGCGCGTAAAAGGAACGAGCAGTACTTC
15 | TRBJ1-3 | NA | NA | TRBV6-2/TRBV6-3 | CASTRDGPSGNTIYF | TGTGCCAGCACCAGAGACGGACCTTCTGGAAACACCATATATTTT
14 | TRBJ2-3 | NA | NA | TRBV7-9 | CASSPRPHTDTQYF | TGTGCCAGCAGCCCCCGGCCTCACACAGATACGCAGTATTTT
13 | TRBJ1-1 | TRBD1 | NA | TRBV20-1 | CSAMGQTNTEAFF | TGCAGTGCGATGGGACAGACGAACACTGAAGCTTTCTTT
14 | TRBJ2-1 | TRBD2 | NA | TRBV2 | CARQLAGGATEQFF | TGTGCCAGACAACTAGCGGGGGGGGCCACGGAGCAGTTCTTC
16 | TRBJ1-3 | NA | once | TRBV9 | CASSVEGGRTGNTIYF | TGTGCCAGCAGCGTAGAAGGAGGAAGAACGGGAAACACCATATATTTT
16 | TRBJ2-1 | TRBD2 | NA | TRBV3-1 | CASSSSGLAIYNEQFF | TGTGCCAGCAGCTCCTCGGGACTAGCGATCTACAATGAGCAGTTCTTC